The T cell receptor beta chain under discussion was sequenced for a study of post-analysis software for immune sequencing data. General study points: Among four or five TRBV segments more frequent in patients than controls were TRBV5-6, TRBV5-1 and TRBV20-1.

The library was made from cDNA and included unique molecular identifiers. Each CDR3 protein gets one entry after TCRdb re-called the PCR reads with MiXCR. There are 800,000 to 950,000 distinct CDR3 sequences in the sample; 53% occur only once, and roughly 4.4% lies in the top ten. A note on this clonotype: Its antigen is undetermined.

CDR3 length: 19 amino acids. Germline CDR1 SEHNR, CDR2 FQNEAQ (reference sequence). The V segment lost 5 bases and the J segment 5 bases; nucleotides outside the gene matches: 16. This sequence originates from a girl under 18 with multiple sclerosis. The sequencing sample was made of blood. The rearrangement uses TRBV7-9 and TRBJ2-5, with 14 bases identical to TRBD2. The CDR3 nucleotides read TGTGCCAGCAGCAAGGTCGGCCCGGGGACTAGCGGGAGATTGGAGACCCAGTACTTC. Amino acids: CASSKVGPGTSGRLETQYF.